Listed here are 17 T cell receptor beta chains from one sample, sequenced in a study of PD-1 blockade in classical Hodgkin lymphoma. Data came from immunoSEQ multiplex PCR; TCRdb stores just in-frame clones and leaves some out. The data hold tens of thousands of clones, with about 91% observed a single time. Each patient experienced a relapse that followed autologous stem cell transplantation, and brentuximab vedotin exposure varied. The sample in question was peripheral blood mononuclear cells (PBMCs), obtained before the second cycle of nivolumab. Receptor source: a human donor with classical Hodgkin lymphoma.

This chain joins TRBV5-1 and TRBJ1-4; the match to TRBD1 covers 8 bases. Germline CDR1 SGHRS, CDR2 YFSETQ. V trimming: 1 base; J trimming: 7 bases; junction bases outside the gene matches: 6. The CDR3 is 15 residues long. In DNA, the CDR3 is TGCGCCAGCAGCTTGTGGACAGGGTCGAGTGAAAAACTGTTTTTT. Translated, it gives CASSLWTGSSEKLFF.

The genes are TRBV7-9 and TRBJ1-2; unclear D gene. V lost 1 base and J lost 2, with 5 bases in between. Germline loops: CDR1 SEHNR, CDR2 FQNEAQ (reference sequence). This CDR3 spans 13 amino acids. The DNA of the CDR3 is TGTGCCAGCAGCTTAGGGCCCAACTATGGCTACACCTTC. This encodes CASSLGPNYGYTF.

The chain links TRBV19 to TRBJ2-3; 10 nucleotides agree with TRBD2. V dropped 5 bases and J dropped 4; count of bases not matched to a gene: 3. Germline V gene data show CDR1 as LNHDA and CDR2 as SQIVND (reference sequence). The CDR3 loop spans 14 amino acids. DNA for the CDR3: TGTGCCAGTAGTGCTAGCGGGAGTCCAGATACGCAGTATTTT. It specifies CASSASGSPDTQYF.

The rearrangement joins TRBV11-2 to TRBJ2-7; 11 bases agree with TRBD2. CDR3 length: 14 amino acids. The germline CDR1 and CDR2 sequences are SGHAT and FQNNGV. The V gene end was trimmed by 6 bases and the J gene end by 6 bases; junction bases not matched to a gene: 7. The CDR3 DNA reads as TGTGCCAGCAGAATTAGCGGGAGGGCCTCCGAGCAGTACTTC. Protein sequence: CASRISGRASEQYF.

The CDR3 sequence is CASSAGQGGYTEAFF. CDR3 nucleotides: TGTGCCAGCAGCGCTGGACAGGGAGGATACACTGAAGCTTTCTTT. The rearrangement joins TRBV5-6 to TRBJ1-1; 8 positions match TRBD1. V lost 4 bases and J lost 3; bases outside the gene matches: 8. Germline V gene sequence: CDR1 SGHDT, CDR2 YYEEEE. The CDR3 sequence is 15 residues long.

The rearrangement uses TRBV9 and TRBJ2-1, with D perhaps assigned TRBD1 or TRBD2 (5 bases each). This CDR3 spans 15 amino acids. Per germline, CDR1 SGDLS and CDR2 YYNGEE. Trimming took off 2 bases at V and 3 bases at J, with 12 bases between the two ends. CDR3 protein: CASSVGAGLYNEQFF. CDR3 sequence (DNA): TGTGCCAGCAGCGTCGGGGCAGGGCTCTACAATGAGCAGTTCTTC.

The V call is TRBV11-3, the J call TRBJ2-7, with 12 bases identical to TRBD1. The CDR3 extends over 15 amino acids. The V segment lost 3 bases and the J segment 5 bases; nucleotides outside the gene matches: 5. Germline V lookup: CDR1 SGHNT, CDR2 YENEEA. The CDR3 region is CASSLVGTGGDEQYF. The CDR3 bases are TGTGCCAGCAGCTTGGTAGGGACAGGGGGCGACGAGCAGTACTTC.

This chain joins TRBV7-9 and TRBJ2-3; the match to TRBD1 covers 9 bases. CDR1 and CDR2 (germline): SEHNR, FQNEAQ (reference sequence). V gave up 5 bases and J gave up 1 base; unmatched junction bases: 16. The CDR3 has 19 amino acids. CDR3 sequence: CASSIPDRGPIIRTDTQYF. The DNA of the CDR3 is TGTGCCAGCAGCATTCCGGACAGGGGACCCATTATACGCACAGATACGCAGTATTTT.

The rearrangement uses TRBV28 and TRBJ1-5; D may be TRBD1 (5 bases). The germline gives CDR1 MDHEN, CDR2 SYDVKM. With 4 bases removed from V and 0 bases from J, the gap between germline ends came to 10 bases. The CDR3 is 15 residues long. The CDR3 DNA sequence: TGTGCCAGCAGTTGGACATCCCTTAGCAATCAGCCCCAGCATTTT. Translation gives CASSWTSLSNQPQHF.

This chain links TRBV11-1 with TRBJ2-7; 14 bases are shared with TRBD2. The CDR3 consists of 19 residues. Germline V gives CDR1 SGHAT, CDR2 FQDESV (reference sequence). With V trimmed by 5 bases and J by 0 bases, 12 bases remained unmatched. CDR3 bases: TGTGCCAGCAGCGCCAGACTAGCGGGAGGGCCGAAGAGCTCCTACGAGCAGTACTTC. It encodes CASSARLAGGPKSSYEQYF.

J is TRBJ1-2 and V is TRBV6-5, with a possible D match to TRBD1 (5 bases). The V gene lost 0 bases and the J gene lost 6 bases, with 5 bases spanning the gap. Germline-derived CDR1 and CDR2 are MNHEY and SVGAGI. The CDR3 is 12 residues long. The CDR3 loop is CASSYSGHGYTF. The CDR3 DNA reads TGTGCCAGCAGTTACTCGGGACATGGCTACACCTTC.

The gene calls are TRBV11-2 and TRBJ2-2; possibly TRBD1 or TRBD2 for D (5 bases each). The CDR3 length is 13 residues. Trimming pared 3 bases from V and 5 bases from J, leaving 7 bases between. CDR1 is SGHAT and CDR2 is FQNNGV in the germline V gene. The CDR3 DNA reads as TGTGCCAGCAGCTTCAGGGAGACCGGGGAGCTGTTTTTT. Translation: CASSFRETGELFF.

CDR3 bases: TGTGCCAGCAGTGCATACGGGTTCTATAGCAATCAGCCCCAGCATTTT. It specifies CASSAYGFYSNQPQHF. The rearrangement joins TRBV27 to TRBJ1-5; the D is unclear. The CDR3 covers 16 residues. The V and J ends lost 5 bases and 0 bases respectively, with 14 bases between them. Germline CDR1 is MNHEY and CDR2 is SMNVEV (reference sequence).

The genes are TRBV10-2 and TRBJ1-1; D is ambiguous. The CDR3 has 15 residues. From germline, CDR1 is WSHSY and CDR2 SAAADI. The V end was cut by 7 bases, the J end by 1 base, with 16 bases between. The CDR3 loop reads CASIRISKANTEAFF. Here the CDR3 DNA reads TGCGCCAGCATCCGAATCTCGAAGGCGAACACTGAAGCTTTCTTT.

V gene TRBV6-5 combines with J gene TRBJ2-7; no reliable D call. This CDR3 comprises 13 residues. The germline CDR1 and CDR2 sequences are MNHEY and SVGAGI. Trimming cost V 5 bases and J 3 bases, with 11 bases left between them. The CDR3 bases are TGTGCCAGCAGTGAATCCTACAGCTACGAGCAGTACTTC. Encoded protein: CASSESYSYEQYF.

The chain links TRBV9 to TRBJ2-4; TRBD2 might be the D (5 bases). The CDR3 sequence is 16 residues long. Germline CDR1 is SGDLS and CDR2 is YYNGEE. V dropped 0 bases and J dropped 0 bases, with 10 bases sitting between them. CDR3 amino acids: CASSVGSDLAKNIQYF. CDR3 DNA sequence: TGTGCCAGCAGCGTAGGTAGCGACCTAGCCAAAAACATTCAGTACTTC.

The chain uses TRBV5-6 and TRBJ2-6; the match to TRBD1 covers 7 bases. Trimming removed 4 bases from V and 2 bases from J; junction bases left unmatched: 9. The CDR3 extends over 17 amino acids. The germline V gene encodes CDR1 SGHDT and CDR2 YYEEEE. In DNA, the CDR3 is TGTGCCAGCAGCGCCAGACAGGGACAAGCTGGGGCCAACGTCCTGACTTTC. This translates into CASSARQGQAGANVLTF.